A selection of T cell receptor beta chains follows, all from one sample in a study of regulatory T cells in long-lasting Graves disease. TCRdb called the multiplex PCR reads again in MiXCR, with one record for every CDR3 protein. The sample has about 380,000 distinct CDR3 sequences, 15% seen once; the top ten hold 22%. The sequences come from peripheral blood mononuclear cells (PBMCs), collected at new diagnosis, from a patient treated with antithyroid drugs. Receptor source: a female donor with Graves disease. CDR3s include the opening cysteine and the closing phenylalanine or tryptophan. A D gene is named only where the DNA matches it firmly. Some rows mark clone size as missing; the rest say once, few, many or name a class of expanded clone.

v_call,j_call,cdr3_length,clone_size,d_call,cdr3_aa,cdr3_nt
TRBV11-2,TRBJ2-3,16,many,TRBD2,CASRLIAGGRFDTQYF,TGTGCCAGCAGACTTATTGCGGGGGGAAGGTTCGATACGCAGTATTTT
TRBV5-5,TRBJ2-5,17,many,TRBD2,CASSLVGAGGAGETQYF,TGTGCCAGCAGCTTGGTCGGCGCCGGGGGGGCGGGGGAGACCCAGTACTTC
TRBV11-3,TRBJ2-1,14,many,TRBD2,CASSTGLADNEQFF,TGTGCCAGCAGCACCGGACTAGCCGACAATGAGCAGTTCTTC
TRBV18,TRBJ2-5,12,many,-,CASSAGKETQYF,TGTGCCAGCTCAGCAGGGAAAGAGACCCAGTACTTC
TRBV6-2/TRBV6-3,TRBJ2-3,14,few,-,CASSEGGGTDTQYF,TGTGCCAGCAGTGAGGGAGGGGGGACAGATACGCAGTATTTT
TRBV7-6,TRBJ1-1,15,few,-,CASSLSGARDTEAFF,TGTGCCAGCAGCTTGTCGGGGGCTCGGGACACTGAAGCTTTCTTT
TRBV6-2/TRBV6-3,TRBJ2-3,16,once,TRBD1,CASSPGPEGALDTQYF,TGTGCCAGCAGCCCCGGTCCTGAGGGGGCCTTAGATACGCAGTATTTT
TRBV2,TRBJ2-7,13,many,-,CASRSVGRGWQYF,TGTGCCAGCAGATCCGTGGGCCGCGGATGGCAGTACTTC
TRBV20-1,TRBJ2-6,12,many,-,CSARDNPPVLTF,TGCAGTGCTAGAGATAATCCCCCCGTCCTGACTTTC
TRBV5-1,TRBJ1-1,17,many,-,CASSLIALGGSNTEAFF,TGCGCCAGCAGCTTAATTGCCCTCGGTGGATCGAACACTGAAGCTTTCTTT
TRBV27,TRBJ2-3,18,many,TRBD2,CASFAPRTSGGLLFTQYF,TGTGCCAGCTTCGCGCCCCGGACTAGCGGGGGCCTCTTATTCACGCAGTATTTT
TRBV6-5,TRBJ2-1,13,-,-,CASSYSGQAEQFF,TGTGCCAGCAGTTACTCGGGTCAGGCCGAGCAGTTCTTC
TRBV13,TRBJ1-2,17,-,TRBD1,CASSRWDRADSNYGYTF,TGTGCCAGCAGCCGGTGGGACAGGGCAGATTCTAACTATGGCTACACCTTC
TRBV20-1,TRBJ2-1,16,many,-,CSARDLGRDRPNEQFF,TGCAGTGCTAGAGATCTTGGGCGGGATAGGCCCAATGAGCAGTTCTTC
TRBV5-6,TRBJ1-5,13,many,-,CASSKDRYQPQHF,TGTGCCAGCAGCAAGGACCGGTATCAGCCCCAGCATTTT
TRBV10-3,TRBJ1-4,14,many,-,CAISVDSGGGKLFF,TGTGCCATCAGTGTTGACTCGGGGGGGGGAAAACTGTTTTTT
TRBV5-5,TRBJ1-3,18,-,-,CASSSSRDIVLSGNTIYF,TGTGCCAGCAGCTCGTCCCGGGACATAGTTTTGTCTGGAAACACCATATATTTT
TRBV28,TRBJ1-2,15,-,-,CASSLYRGAGVGYTF,TGTGCCAGCAGTTTGTATCGAGGAGCAGGGGTGGGCTACACCTTC
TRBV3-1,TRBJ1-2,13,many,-,CASSPGQFSGYTF,TGTGCCAGCAGTCCCGGACAGTTCTCCGGCTACACCTTC
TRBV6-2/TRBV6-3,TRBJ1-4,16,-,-,CASSYAGRATNEKLFF,TGTGCCAGCAGTTACGCGGGGAGGGCAACTAATGAAAAACTGTTTTTT
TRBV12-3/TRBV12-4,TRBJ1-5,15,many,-,CASSFGRRGNQPQHF,TGTGCCAGCAGTTTTGGCCGCAGGGGTAATCAGCCCCAGCATTTT
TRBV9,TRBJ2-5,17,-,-,CASSVGDTSAPEETQYF,TGTGCCAGCAGCGTAGGGGACACTAGCGCCCCGGAGGAGACCCAGTACTTC
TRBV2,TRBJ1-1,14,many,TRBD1,CASSADRANTEAFF,TGTGCCAGCAGTGCGGACAGGGCGAACACTGAAGCTTTCTTT
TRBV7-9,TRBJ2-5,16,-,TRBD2,CASSNPRAGVDETQYF,TGTGCCAGCAGCAACCCCCGGGCGGGAGTGGATGAGACCCAGTACTTC
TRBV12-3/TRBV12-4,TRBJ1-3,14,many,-,CASSPTDSGNTIYF,TGTGCCAGCAGTCCAACAGACTCTGGAAACACCATATATTTT
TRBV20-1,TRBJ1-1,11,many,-,CSPGPRDKAFF,TGCAGTCCCGGGCCCAGAGATAAAGCTTTCTTT
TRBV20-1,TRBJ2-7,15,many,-,CSARDQGPSSYEQYF,TGCAGTGCTAGAGATCAGGGTCCAAGCTCCTACGAGCAGTACTTC
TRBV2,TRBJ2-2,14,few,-,CASSLTNRAGELFF,TGTGCCAGCAGCCTGACTAACAGGGCCGGGGAGCTGTTTTTT
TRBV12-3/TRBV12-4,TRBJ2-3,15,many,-,CASSLIADHRDTQYF,TGTGCCAGCAGTTTAATAGCGGACCACAGGGATACGCAGTATTTT
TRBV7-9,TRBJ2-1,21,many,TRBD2,CASSLPGGLAGDWSSYNEQFF,TGTGCCAGCAGCTTACCGGGAGGACTAGCGGGTGACTGGAGCTCCTACAATGAGCAGTTCTTC
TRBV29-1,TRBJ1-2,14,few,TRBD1,CSVAVRDRAYGYTF,TGCAGCGTTGCGGTCCGGGACAGAGCCTATGGCTACACCTTC
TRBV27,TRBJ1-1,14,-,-,CASSLGVWGTEAFF,TGTGCCAGCAGCCTAGGAGTCTGGGGCACTGAAGCTTTCTTT
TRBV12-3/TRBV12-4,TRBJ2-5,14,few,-,CASSSTSSGETQYF,TGTGCCAGCAGTTCAACTAGTAGCGGAGAGACCCAGTACTTC
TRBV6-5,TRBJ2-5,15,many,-,CASSYLSRAEETQYF,TGTGCCAGCAGTTACCTTTCGAGAGCGGAGGAGACCCAGTACTTC
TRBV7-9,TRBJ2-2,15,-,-,CASSFRDGNTGELFF,TGTGCCAGCAGCTTCCGGGACGGTAACACCGGGGAGCTGTTTTTT
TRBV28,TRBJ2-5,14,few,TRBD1,CASRDRAIRETQYF,TGTGCCAGCAGGGACAGGGCTATAAGGGAGACCCAGTACTTC
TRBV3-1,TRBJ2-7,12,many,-,CASSRINHEQYF,TGTGCCAGCAGCCGTATAAACCACGAGCAGTACTTC
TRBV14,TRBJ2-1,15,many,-,CASSPPGATYNEQFF,TGTGCCAGCAGCCCCCCAGGCGCGACCTACAATGAGCAGTTCTTC
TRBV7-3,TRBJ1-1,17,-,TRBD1,CASSFRTTGAMNTEAFF,TGTGCCAGCAGCTTTCGGACGACAGGGGCCATGAACACTGAAGCTTTCTTT
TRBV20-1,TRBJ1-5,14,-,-,CSARLPGGNQPQHF,TGCAGTGCTAGATTACCAGGGGGCAATCAGCCCCAGCATTTT
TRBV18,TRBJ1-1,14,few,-,CASSPGGMNTEAFF,TGTGCCAGCTCTCCTGGGGGGATGAACACTGAAGCTTTCTTT
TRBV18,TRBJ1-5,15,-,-,CASSPPSTGNQPQHF,TGTGCCAGCTCACCGCCGTCTACCGGCAATCAGCCCCAGCATTTT
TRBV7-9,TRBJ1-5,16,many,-,CASTEGGVRSNQPQHF,TGTGCCAGCACGGAGGGTGGGGTACGGAGCAATCAGCCCCAGCATTTT
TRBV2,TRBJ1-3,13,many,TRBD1,CASSGNSGGQGHF,TGTGCCAGCAGTGGGAATTCGGGAGGACAGGGTCATTTT
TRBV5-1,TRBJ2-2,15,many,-,CASSLVAGMIGELFF,TGCGCCAGCAGCTTGGTTGCAGGGATGATCGGGGAGCTGTTTTTT
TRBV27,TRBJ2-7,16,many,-,CASSLSPSTSSIEQYF,TGTGCCAGCAGTTTATCTCCCTCGACTAGTTCCATCGAGCAGTACTTC
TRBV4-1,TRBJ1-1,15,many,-,CASSRTRTVNSEAFF,TGCGCCAGCAGCCGGACGAGGACAGTCAATAGTGAAGCTTTCTTT
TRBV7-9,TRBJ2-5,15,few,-,CASSLAVGRQETQYF,TGTGCCAGCAGCTTAGCCGTGGGCCGTCAAGAGACCCAGTACTTC
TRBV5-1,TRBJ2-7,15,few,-,CASSLAGMTNYEQYF,TGCGCCAGCAGCTTGGCCGGTATGACTAACTACGAGCAGTACTTC
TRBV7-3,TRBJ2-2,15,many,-,CASRPGTVGTGELFF,TGTGCCAGCAGACCCGGGACGGTGGGCACCGGGGAGCTGTTTTTT
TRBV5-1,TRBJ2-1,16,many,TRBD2,CASSAGGGSSYNEQFF,TGCGCCAGCAGCGCGGGGGGCGGGAGCTCCTACAATGAGCAGTTCTTC
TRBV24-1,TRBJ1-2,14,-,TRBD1,CATSPGDRPSGYTF,TGTGCCACCAGCCCCGGGGACAGGCCTTCGGGCTACACCTTC
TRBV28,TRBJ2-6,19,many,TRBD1,CASRTPSGQGGTGANVLTF,TGTGCCAGCAGGACCCCCTCGGGACAGGGGGGAACTGGGGCCAACGTCCTGACTTTC
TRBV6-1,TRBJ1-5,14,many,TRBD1,CASSLDRVDQPQHF,TGTGCCAGCAGCCTCGACAGGGTGGATCAGCCCCAGCATTTT
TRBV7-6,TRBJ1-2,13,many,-,CASSGQTDYGYTF,TGTGCCAGCAGCGGACAGACAGACTATGGCTACACCTTC
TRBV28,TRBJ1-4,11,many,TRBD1,CASRLDRVWFF,TGTGCCAGCAGATTGGACAGGGTATGGTTTTTT
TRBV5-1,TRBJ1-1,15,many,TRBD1,CASSFTTGRVTEAFF,TGCGCCAGCAGCTTCACGACAGGGAGGGTCACTGAAGCTTTCTTT
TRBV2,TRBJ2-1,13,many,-,CASNGDRQRWQFF,TGTGCCAGCAATGGAGACAGGCAACGGTGGCAGTTCTTC
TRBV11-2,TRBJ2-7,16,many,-,CASSLSIGRGSYEQYF,TGTGCCAGCAGCTTATCGATAGGTAGGGGATCCTACGAGCAGTACTTC